Presented here are 8 T cell receptor beta chains from one specimen sequenced in a study of T cell responses to AZD1222 COVID-19 vaccine. This table comes from immunoSEQ multiplex PCR, and its TCRdb copy is limited to in-frame clones, with some not included. The sample holds 150,000 to 170,000 clones, roughly nine tenths seen once. The sequencing here drew on peripheral blood, taken on day 0 of AZD1222 vaccination. The receptors come from an adult in good health.

V usage is TRBV7-3 and J usage is TRBJ2-3; the match to TRBD2 covers 10 bases. This CDR3 comprises 15 residues. The J segment lost 2 bases and the V segment lost 5 bases, leaving 4 bases of the junction unmatched. From germline, CDR1 is SGHTA and CDR2 FQGTGA. The CDR3 loop reads CASSPLAGDTDTQYF. CDR3 sequence (DNA): TGTGCCAGCAGCCCGCTAGCGGGGGACACAGATACGCAGTATTTT.

Written as DNA, the CDR3 is TGTGCCAGCAGTTTCTGGACAGCCGGAGGAGAGACCCAGTACTTC. This sequence encodes CASSFWTAGGETQYF. The rearrangement links TRBV27 to TRBJ2-5; TRBD1 is a possible D gene (6 bases). The germline V and J ends were trimmed by 3 bases and 4 bases, with 15 bases remaining between them. CDR1 MNHEY and CDR2 SMNVEV come from the germline V gene (reference sequence). The CDR3 totals 15 residues.

The chain joins TRBV5-1 to TRBJ1-1; 9 bases are shared with TRBD1. The germline V gene has CDR1 SGHRS and CDR2 YFSETQ. After removal of 7 bases from V and 0 bases from J, the junction contained 10 bases not matched to a gene. The CDR3 covers 16 residues. The CDR3 coding sequence is TGCGCCAGCGAGACCACAGGGGGCGGGATGAACACTGAAGCTTTCTTT. This translates into CASETTGGGMNTEAFF.

This rearrangement joins TRBV7-2 to TRBJ1-1; D is ambiguous. From germline, CDR1 is SGHTA and CDR2 FQGNSA. The germline V and J ends were trimmed by 1 base and 5 bases, with 11 bases remaining between them. The CDR3 spans 14 residues. The CDR3 protein is CASSLVSGGTEAFF. The CDR3, as DNA: TGTGCCAGCAGCTTAGTGTCGGGAGGGACTGAAGCTTTCTTT.

This chain links TRBV7-9 with TRBJ2-3; unclear D gene. V lost 1 base to trimming and J lost 2 bases, with 7 bases between them. Germline V gene lookup returns CDR1 SEHNR and CDR2 FQNEAQ (reference sequence). CDR3 length: 14 residues. CDR3 sequence (DNA): TGTGCCAGCAGCTTAGATCAACCCACAGATACGCAGTATTTT. Amino acids: CASSLDQPTDTQYF.

This sequence joins TRBV28 and TRBJ2-1, with D unclear. There are 12 residues in the CDR3. Trimming shortened V by 6 bases and J by 3 bases, and 6 bases separated the two germline ends. Germline loops: CDR1 MDHEN, CDR2 SYDVKM. CDR3 DNA sequence: TGTGCCAGCAGCCGGGTCTACAATGAGCAGTTCTTC. This translates into CASSRVYNEQFF.

V is TRBV5-1 and J is TRBJ2-1; no reliable D call. The ends were cut back, 2 bases at V and 4 bases at J, with 10 bases in the middle. The CDR3 sequence is 14 residues long. In germline, CDR1 is SGHRS, CDR2 YFSETQ. CDR3 sequence: CASSFPDHYNEQFF. Written as DNA, the CDR3 is TGCGCCAGCAGCTTCCCCGACCATTACAATGAGCAGTTCTTC.

This chain uses TRBV3-1 (or the pseudogene TRBV3-2) with TRBJ1-6; possibly TRBD1 for D (6 bases). The V gene's germline CDR1 is LGHDT and CDR2 YNNKEL (reference sequence). The CDR3 is 14 amino acids. Between the trimmed V and J ends, which lost 1 base and 5 bases, there was a span of 6 bases. The CDR3 loop is CASSQGTDNSPLHF. As DNA, the CDR3 is TGTGCCAGCAGCCAAGGGACAGATAATTCACCCCTCCACTTT.